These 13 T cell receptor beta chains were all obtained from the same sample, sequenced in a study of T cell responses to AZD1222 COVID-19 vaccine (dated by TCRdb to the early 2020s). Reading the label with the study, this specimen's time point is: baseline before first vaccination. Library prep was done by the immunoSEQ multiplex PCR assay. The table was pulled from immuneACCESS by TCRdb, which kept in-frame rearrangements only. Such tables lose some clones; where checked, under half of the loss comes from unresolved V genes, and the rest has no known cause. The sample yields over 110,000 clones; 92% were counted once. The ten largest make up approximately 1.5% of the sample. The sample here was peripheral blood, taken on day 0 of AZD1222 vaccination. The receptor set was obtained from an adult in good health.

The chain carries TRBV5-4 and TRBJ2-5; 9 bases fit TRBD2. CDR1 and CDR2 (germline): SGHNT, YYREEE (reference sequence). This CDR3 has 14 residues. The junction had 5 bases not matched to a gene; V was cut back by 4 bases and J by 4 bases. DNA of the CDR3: TGTGCCAGCAGCGCCCAGACTAGCGGAGAGACCCAGTACTTC. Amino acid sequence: CASSAQTSGETQYF.

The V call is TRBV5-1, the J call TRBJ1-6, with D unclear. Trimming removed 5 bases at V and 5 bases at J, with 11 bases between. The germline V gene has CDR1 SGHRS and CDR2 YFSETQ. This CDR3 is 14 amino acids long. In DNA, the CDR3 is TGCGCCAGCAGGGAGGTCTTGAATAATTCACCCCTCCACTTT. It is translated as CASREVLNNSPLHF.

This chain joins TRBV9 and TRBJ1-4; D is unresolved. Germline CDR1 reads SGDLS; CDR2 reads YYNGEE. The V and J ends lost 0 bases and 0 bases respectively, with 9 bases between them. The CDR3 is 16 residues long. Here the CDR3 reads CASSVGAGATNEKLFF. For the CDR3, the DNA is TGTGCCAGCAGCGTAGGAGCGGGTGCAACTAATGAAAAACTGTTTTTT.

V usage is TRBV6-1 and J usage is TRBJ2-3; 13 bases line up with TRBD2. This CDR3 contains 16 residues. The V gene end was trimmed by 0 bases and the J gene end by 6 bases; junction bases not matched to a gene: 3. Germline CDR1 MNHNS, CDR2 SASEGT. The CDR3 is CASSEATSGGADTQYF. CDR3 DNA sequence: TGTGCCAGCAGTGAAGCTACTAGCGGGGGGGCCGATACGCAGTATTTT.

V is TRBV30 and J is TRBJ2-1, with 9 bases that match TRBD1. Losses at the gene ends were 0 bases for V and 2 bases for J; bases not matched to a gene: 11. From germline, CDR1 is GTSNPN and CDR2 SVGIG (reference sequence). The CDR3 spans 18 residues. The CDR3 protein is CAWSVRGQGPEAYNEQFF. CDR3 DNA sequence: TGTGCCTGGAGTGTACGGGGACAGGGTCCCGAAGCCTACAATGAGCAGTTCTTC. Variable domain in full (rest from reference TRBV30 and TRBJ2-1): SQTIHQWPATLVQPVGSPLSLECTVEGTSNPNLYWYRQAAGRGLQLLFYSVGIGQISSEVPQNLSASRPQDRQFILSSKKLLLSDSGFYLCAWSVRGQGPEAYNEQFFGPGTRLTVL.

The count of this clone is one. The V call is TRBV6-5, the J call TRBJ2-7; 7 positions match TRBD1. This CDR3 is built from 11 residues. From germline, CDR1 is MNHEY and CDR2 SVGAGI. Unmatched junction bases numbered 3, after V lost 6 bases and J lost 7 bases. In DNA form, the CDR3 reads TGTGCCAGCAGCGAGGACAGGGAGCAGTACTTC. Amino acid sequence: CASSEDREQYF.

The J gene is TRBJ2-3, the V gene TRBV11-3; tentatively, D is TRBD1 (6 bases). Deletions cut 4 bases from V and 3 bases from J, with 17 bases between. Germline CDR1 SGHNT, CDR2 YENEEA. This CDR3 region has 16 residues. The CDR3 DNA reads TGTGCCAGCAGCTGGGGAAAAACAGGGAGAACAGATACGCAGTATTTT. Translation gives CASSWGKTGRTDTQYF.

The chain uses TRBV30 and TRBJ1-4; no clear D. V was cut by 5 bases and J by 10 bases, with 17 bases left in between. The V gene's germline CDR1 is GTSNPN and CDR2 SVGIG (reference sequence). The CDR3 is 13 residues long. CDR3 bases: TGTGCCTGGCGTATTAGGGTCTCCGGAAAACTGTTTTTT. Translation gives CAWRIRVSGKLFF. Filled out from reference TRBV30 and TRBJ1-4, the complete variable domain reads SQTIHQWPATLVQPVGSPLSLECTVEGTSNPNLYWYRQAAGRGLQLLFYSVGIGQISSEVPQNLSASRPQDRQFILSSKKLLLSDSGFYLCAWRIRVSGKLFFGSGTQLSVL.

The CDR3 protein is CASSRGTGGTDTQYF. In DNA form, the CDR3 reads TGCGCCAGCAGCAGAGGGACCGGAGGGACAGATACGCAGTATTTT. The chain joins TRBV5-1 to TRBJ2-3, with D maybe TRBD2 (6 bases). CDR3 size: 15 residues. V lost 4 bases to trimming and J lost 3 bases, with 15 bases between them. Germline lookup yields CDR1 SGHRS and CDR2 YFSETQ.

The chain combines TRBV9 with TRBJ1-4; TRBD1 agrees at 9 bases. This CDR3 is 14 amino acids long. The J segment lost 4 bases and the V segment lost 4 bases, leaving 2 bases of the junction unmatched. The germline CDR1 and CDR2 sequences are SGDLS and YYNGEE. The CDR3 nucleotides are TGTGCCAGCAGCCCGGGACAGGGTAATGAAAAACTGTTTTTT. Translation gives CASSPGQGNEKLFF.

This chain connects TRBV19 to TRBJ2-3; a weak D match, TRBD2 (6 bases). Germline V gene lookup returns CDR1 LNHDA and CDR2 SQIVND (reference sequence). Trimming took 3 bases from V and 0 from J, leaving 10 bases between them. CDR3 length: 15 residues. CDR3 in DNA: TGTGCCAGTAGTATTGGTGCGGGAAGCACAGATACGCAGTATTTT. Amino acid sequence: CASSIGAGSTDTQYF.

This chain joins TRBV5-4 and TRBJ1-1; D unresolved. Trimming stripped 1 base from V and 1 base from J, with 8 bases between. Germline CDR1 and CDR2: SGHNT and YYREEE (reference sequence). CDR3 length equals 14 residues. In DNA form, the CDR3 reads TGTGCCAGCAGCTTGTCCCAGACGAACACTGAAGCTTTCTTT. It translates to CASSLSQTNTEAFF.

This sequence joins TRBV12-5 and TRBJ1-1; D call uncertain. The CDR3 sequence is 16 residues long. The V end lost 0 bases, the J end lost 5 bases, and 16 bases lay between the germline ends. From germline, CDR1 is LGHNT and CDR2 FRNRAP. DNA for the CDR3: TGTGCTAGTGGTTTGGTACGGGGTCGAGGGATGACTGAAGCTTTCTTT. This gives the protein CASGLVRGRGMTEAFF. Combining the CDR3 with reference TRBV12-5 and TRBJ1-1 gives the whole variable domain DARVTQTPRHKVTEMGQEVTMRCQPILGHNTVFWYRQTMMQGLELLAYFRNRAPLDDSGMPKDRFSAEMPDATLATLKIQPSEPRDSAVYFCASGLVRGRGMTEAFFGQGTRLTVV.